The 23 T cell receptor beta chains presented below share a single source sample, sequenced in a study of blood T cell repertoires in COVID-19. Data came from immunoSEQ multiplex PCR; TCRdb stores just in-frame clones and leaves some out. The table has about 72,000 clones, just over 85% seen once. Sequenced material: peripheral blood. Source of these receptors: a man in his 70s with active or convalescent COVID-19.

This clone was seen only once. The V call is TRBV11-2, the J call TRBJ2-3, with a tentative D call TRBD2 (6 bases). Germline loops: CDR1 SGHAT, CDR2 FQNNGV. This CDR3 contains 16 residues. Trimming pared 2 bases from V and 1 base from J, leaving 13 bases between. CDR3: CASSLMGGGGTDTQYF. CDR3 bases: TGTGCCAGCAGCTTAATGGGGGGTGGGGGCACAGATACGCAGTATTTT.

The genes are TRBV7-9 and TRBJ2-2; 9 bases agree with TRBD2. J lost 3 bases, V lost 5 bases, and 7 bases had no gene match. The CDR3 extends over 16 amino acids. CDR1 and CDR2 from the germline V gene are SEHNR and FQNEAQ (reference sequence). The CDR3 DNA follows: TGTGCCAGCAGCACCCGACTAGCGGAGGACACCGGGGAGCTGTTTTTT. Residues: CASSTRLAEDTGELFF.

The chain recombines TRBV6-2 or TRBV6-3 with TRBJ1-5; D is undetermined. Looked up from germline, CDR1 is MNHEY and CDR2 is SVGEGT. The CDR3 has 14 residues. V was clipped by 6 bases and J by 0 bases, with 9 bases between them. The CDR3: CASRPSISNQPQHF. The DNA of the CDR3 is TGTGCCAGCAGGCCTTCTATTAGCAATCAGCCCCAGCATTTT.

The V gene is TRBV10-3, the J gene TRBJ1-2; no clear D. V gave up 8 bases and J gave up 0 bases, with 10 bases separating them. Germline CDR1 and CDR2: ENHRY and SYGVKD. The length of the CDR3 is 13 residues. The CDR3 protein is CAIAQPSNYGYTF. The CDR3 DNA reads as TGTGCCATCGCACAGCCATCTAACTATGGCTACACCTTC.

This sequence joins TRBV18 and TRBJ2-7; possibly TRBD1 for D (5 bases). The CDR3 is 15 residues long. The V end was cut by 6 bases, the J end by 3 bases, with 18 bases between. Germline lookup yields CDR1 KGHSH and CDR2 LQKENI. The CDR3 bases are TGTGCCAGCTCCCCAGGGCAGGGATCCTTCTACGAGCAGTACTTC. It is translated as CASSPGQGSFYEQYF.

The chain's CDR3 is CASSERGTARTEQFF. CDR3 nucleotides: TGTGCCAGCAGTGAACGAGGGACTGCCCGAACTGAGCAGTTCTTC. The chain has TRBV6-1 and TRBJ2-1; D is possibly TRBD2 (6 bases). The germline V and J ends were trimmed by 2 bases and 9 bases, with 17 bases remaining between them. Per germline, CDR1 MNHNS and CDR2 SASEGT. The CDR3 is made up of 15 amino acids.

This clone was picked up a small number of times. The chain employs TRBV4-3 and TRBJ2-7; 11 bases fit TRBD1. The CDR3 has 15 amino acids. Germline CDR1 LGHNA, CDR2 YSLEER. The ends lost 4 bases at V and 7 bases at J; junction bases unmatched: 9. The CDR3 DNA follows: TGCGCCAGCAGCCCCTACCGGGACAGGGGGGTGGAGCAGTACTTC. It codes for CASSPYRDRGVEQYF.

The table lists this clone with a count of one. This chain connects TRBV4-2 to TRBJ2-7, with 8 positions matching TRBD2. V trimming: 3 bases; J trimming: 3 bases; junction bases outside the gene matches: 7. CDR1 and CDR2 (germline): LGHNA, YNFKEQ. The CDR3 loop spans 15 amino acids. The CDR3 loop is CASSHTGLVNYEQYF. The CDR3 nucleotides read TGTGCCAGCAGCCATACGGGACTAGTTAACTACGAGCAGTACTTC.

The V and J genes are TRBV7-3 and TRBJ2-3, with D unresolved. Germline CDR1 is SGHTA and CDR2 is FQGTGA. This CDR3 has 15 amino acids. V gave up 1 base and J gave up 2 bases, with 10 bases separating them. The CDR3 region has the DNA TGTGCCAGCAGCTTAAGTGCGCACTACACAGATACGCAGTATTTT. The encoded protein is CASSLSAHYTDTQYF. Filled out from reference TRBV7-3 and TRBJ2-3, the complete variable domain reads GAGVSQTPSNKVTEKGKYVELRCDPISGHTALYWYRQSLGQGPEFLIYFQGTGAADDSGLPNDRFFAVRPEGSVSTLKIQRTERGDSAVYLCASSLSAHYTDTQYFGPGTRLTVL.

The rearrangement links TRBV6-5 to TRBJ1-1; TRBD1 matches 7 bases. Germline CDR1 MNHEY, CDR2 SVGAGI. V trimming: 6 bases; J trimming: 5 bases; junction bases outside the gene matches: 6. This CDR3 is built from 13 residues. The CDR3 sequence is CASSPDRVTEAFF. As DNA, the CDR3 is TGTGCCAGCAGCCCAGACAGGGTAACTGAAGCTTTCTTT.

The rearrangement links TRBV19 to TRBJ1-5; weak D call: TRBD1 (6 bases). Germline CDR1 is LNHDA and CDR2 is SQIVND (reference sequence). The CDR3 spans 15 residues. Trimming removed 6 bases from V and 4 bases from J, with 16 bases in between. CDR3 amino acids: CASSLDSNKNQPQHF. The CDR3 DNA reads TGTGCCAGTAGCCTGGACAGCAATAAGAATCAGCCCCAGCATTTT.

V usage is TRBV5-1 and J usage is TRBJ1-1; D might be TRBD1 (6 bases). Germline loops: CDR1 SGHRS, CDR2 YFSETQ. V was trimmed by 2 bases and J by 6 bases, leaving 14 bases between them. The CDR3 length is 14 residues. CDR3 nucleotides: TGCGCCAGCAGCTTTTCGCCAGGGGCGTCTGAAGCTTTCTTT. Amino acid sequence: CASSFSPGASEAFF.

This chain joins TRBV2 and TRBJ2-7, with 8 bases aligning to TRBD2. V shed 7 bases and J 7 bases; nucleotides not matched to a gene: 18. The CDR3 length is 16 residues. From germline, CDR1 is SNHLY and CDR2 FYNNEI. CDR3 DNA: TGTGCCAGCATTTTCACTCCGGGACTAGTCGGGCCTGAGCAGTACTTC. Amino acid sequence: CASIFTPGLVGPEQYF. The variable domain in full, with the rest retrieved from reference TRBV2 and TRBJ2-7, is EPEVTQTPSHQVTQMGQEVILRCVPISNHLYFYWYRQILGQKVEFLVSFYNNEISEKSEIFDDQFSVERPDGSNFTLKIRSTKLEDSAMYFCASIFTPGLVGPEQYFGPGTRLTVT.

This clone has only a few counts. V usage is TRBV4-2 and J usage is TRBJ2-2, with TRBD2 matching 13 bases. The CDR3 is made up of 16 amino acids. CDR1 LGHNA and CDR2 YNFKEQ come from the germline V gene. The V gene end was trimmed by 1 base and the J gene end by 8 bases; junction bases not matched to a gene: 4. The DNA for the CDR3 is TGTGCCAGCAGCCAAGCACTAGCGGGAGGGAGTGGGGAGCTGTTTTTT. Translated: CASSQALAGGSGELFF.

The genes are TRBV6-6 and TRBJ1-5; 7 positions agree with TRBD1. The V and J ends lost 6 bases and 3 bases, in that order; junction bases with no gene match: 11. This CDR3 contains 16 residues. The germline V gene has CDR1 MNHNY and CDR2 SVGAGI (reference sequence). The CDR3 DNA follows: TGTGCCAGCAGCCCTGACAGGGAATCGGACAATCAGCCCCAGCATTTT. Encoded protein: CASSPDRESDNQPQHF.

This clone appeared once. V is TRBV7-8 and J is TRBJ1-2, with 7 bases identical to TRBD1. The CDR3 is 16 residues long. The V gene's germline CDR1 is SGHVS and CDR2 FQNEAQ. Trimming at V came to 1 base and at J to 2 bases, leaving 7 bases not matched to a gene. Here the CDR3 reads CASSLGGQLANYGYTF. CDR3 coding DNA: TGTGCCAGCAGCTTAGGGGGACAGTTAGCAAACTATGGCTACACCTTC.

V gene TRBV11-3 combines with J gene TRBJ2-1; a possible D gene is TRBD2 (5 bases). Germline values: CDR1 SGHNT, CDR2 YENEEA. CDR3 length: 12 amino acids. V gave up 5 bases and J gave up 4 bases, with 6 bases separating them. The CDR3 bases are TGTGCCAGCAGCCCGGGATACAATGAGCAGTTCTTC. The encoded protein is CASSPGYNEQFF.

The chain recombines TRBV6-6 with TRBJ2-1; 11 bases map to TRBD1. The CDR3 length is 15 residues. Germline V gene lookup returns CDR1 MNHNY and CDR2 SVGAGI (reference sequence). After removal of 6 bases from V and 7 bases from J, the junction contained 8 bases not matched to a gene. The CDR3 loop reads CASRPRDRGLNEQFF. In nucleotides, the CDR3 is TGTGCCAGCAGGCCCCGGGACAGGGGGTTGAATGAGCAGTTCTTC.

The rearrangement joins TRBV6-6 to TRBJ2-2, with D perhaps TRBD1 (6 bases). Germline V gene lookup returns CDR1 MNHNY and CDR2 SVGAGI (reference sequence). The CDR3 loop spans 13 amino acids. The germline V and J ends were trimmed by 7 bases and 6 bases, with 12 bases remaining between them. CDR3 nucleotides: TGTGCCAGCATTAACAGGGCCCCCGGGGAGCTGTTTTTT. It codes for CASINRAPGELFF.

This clone has only a few counts. The chain uses TRBV28 and TRBJ1-2, with 7 bases matching TRBD1. Germline V lookup: CDR1 MDHEN, CDR2 SYDVKM. V lost 6 bases and J lost 4; bases outside the gene matches: 5. The CDR3 is 13 amino acids. The CDR3 here is CASSQDRSYGYTF. The CDR3 DNA sequence: TGTGCCAGCAGCCAGGACAGGAGCTATGGCTACACCTTC.

The rearrangement uses TRBV12-3 or TRBV12-4 and TRBJ2-7; 7 bases map to TRBD2. This CDR3 is 12 amino acids long. Unmatched junction bases numbered 1, after V lost 8 bases and J lost 0 bases. The DNA for the CDR3 is TGTGCCAGCGGGGGGGGCTCCTACGAGCAGTACTTC. Translating gives CASGGGSYEQYF.

The chain uses TRBV6-2 or TRBV6-3 and TRBJ2-7; TRBD2 agrees at 10 bases. Germline lookup yields CDR1 MNHEY and CDR2 SVGEGT. Germline trimming cut 6 bases from V and 0 bases from J; bases unmatched to any gene: 5. The CDR3 loop spans 15 amino acids. In DNA form, the CDR3 reads TGTGCCAGCAGCCGAAGACTAGCGGGCTCCTACGAGCAGTACTTC. Translated: CASSRRLAGSYEQYF.

The rearrangement joins TRBV19 to TRBJ2-3, with 9 bases lining up with TRBD2. Trimming cost V 7 bases and J 3 bases; bases outside gene matches: 11. Germline-derived CDR1 and CDR2 are LNHDA and SQIVND (reference sequence). This CDR3 has 16 residues. The CDR3 coding sequence is TGTGCCAGTACCGCAGGGGGTAGCGGGAGAACAGATACGCAGTATTTT. Translation gives CASTAGGSGRTDTQYF.